The 29 T cell receptor beta chains below all came from one sample that was sequenced in a study of shared clonotypes between healthy human individuals. The repertoire was sequenced with immunoSEQ multiplex PCR; TCRdb's copy has only in-frame clones and lacks some. The sample contains 780,000 or so clones, 72% of which appear only once. Sample: memory CD4+ T cells sorted from blood. As for subset: CD45RA-negative fraction. These receptors all come from a woman aged 25 to 39 in good health.

The chain is built from TRBV2 and TRBJ1-5; D is undetermined. V was shortened by 3 bases and J by 0 bases, with 15 bases between the two germline ends. Germline CDR1 SNHLY, CDR2 FYNNEI. The CDR3 totals 17 residues. CDR3 nucleotides: TGTGCCAGCAGTGATACCCGGGCGCTGGATAGCAATCAGCCCCAGCATTTT. It codes for CASSDTRALDSNQPQHF. Filled out from reference TRBV2 and TRBJ1-5, the complete variable domain reads EPEVTQTPSHQVTQMGQEVILRCVPISNHLYFYWYRQILGQKVEFLVSFYNNEISEKSEIFDDQFSVERPDGSNFTLKIRSTKLEDSAMYFCASSDTRALDSNQPQHFGDGTRLSIL.

This chain uses TRBV19 with TRBJ1-5, with a weak D call TRBD1 (5 bases). Trimming shortened V by 0 bases and J by 8 bases, and 11 bases separated the two germline ends. This CDR3 contains 14 residues. Per germline, CDR1 LNHDA and CDR2 SQIVND (reference sequence). This chain's CDR3 is CASSIDWGKKPQHF. The DNA of the CDR3 is TGTGCCAGTAGTATAGATTGGGGGAAGAAGCCCCAGCATTTT. Complete variable domain (other parts from reference TRBV19 and TRBJ1-5): DGGITQSPKYLFRKEGQNVTLSCEQNLNHDAMYWYRQDPGQGLRLIYYSQIVNDFQKGDIAEGYSVSREKKESFPLTVTSAQKNPTAFYLCASSIDWGKKPQHFGDGTRLSIL.

This chain connects TRBV6-6 to TRBJ2-7, with TRBD1 identical over 8 bases. CDR1 and CDR2 (germline): MNHNY, SVGAGI (reference sequence). The CDR3 is made up of 14 amino acids. Trimming took 6 bases from V and 2 from J; bases not matched to a gene: 6. The CDR3 sequence is CASSNPGQAYEQYF. Here the CDR3 DNA reads TGTGCCAGCAGCAATCCGGGACAGGCCTACGAGCAGTACTTC.

This clone has just a few counts. A junction end diverges from the germline sequence, so it may reflect a read error. The chain carries TRBV30 and TRBJ2-3, with D possibly TRBD2 on 6 matching bases. The CDR3 is made up of 14 amino acids. Germline V gene sequence: CDR1 GTSNPN, CDR2 SVGIG (reference sequence). The CDR3 nucleotides read TGTGCCTGGAGTGTAGGGGCTCTACTAGCCAGGGTGGATTTT. It is translated as CAWSVGALLARVDF.

This clone was counted at least ten times. V gene TRBV29-1 combines with J gene TRBJ1-1; D remains ambiguous. This CDR3 has 12 residues. V lost 4 bases, J lost 1 base, and 7 bases lay in between. Germline values: CDR1 SQVTM, CDR2 ANQGSEA. The CDR3 nucleotides read TGCAGCGTTGCTTCGGGGAACACTGAAGCTTTCTTT. Its protein is CSVASGNTEAFF.

This clone has a single count. CDR3 region: CASSLGTGERGEKLFF. The CDR3 nucleotides read TGTGCCAGCAGCTTGGGGACAGGGGAAAGAGGTGAAAAACTGTTTTTT. V gene TRBV7-6 combines with J gene TRBJ1-4, with TRBD1 matching over 10 bases. With 3 bases clipped from V and 7 bases from J, the junction kept 8 bases outside the gene matches. Germline V gene sequence: CDR1 SGHVS, CDR2 FNYEAQ. There are 16 residues in the CDR3.

DNA for the CDR3: TGCGCCAGCAGCGCCACAGGGTTAGAGACCCAGTACTTC. Protein product: CASSATGLETQYF. The chain has TRBV5-1 and TRBJ2-5; tentatively, D is TRBD1 (6 bases). CDR1 is SGHRS, CDR2 YFSETQ, per germline. CDR3 length: 13 amino acids. V lost 4 bases, J lost 4 bases, and 11 bases lay in between.

This chain uses TRBV7-8 with TRBJ2-2; weak D call: TRBD1 (6 bases). Germline V gene sequence: CDR1 SGHVS, CDR2 FQNEAQ. There are 16 residues in the CDR3. Between the trimmed V and J ends, which lost 1 base and 5 bases, there was a span of 14 bases. The CDR3 DNA reads TGTGCCAGCAGCTTAGTGGTGTCAGGGGTAACCGGGGAGCTGTTTTTT. Translation: CASSLVVSGVTGELFF.

This clone is a singleton in its sample. V gene TRBV7-3 combines with J gene TRBJ2-2, with 10 bases fitting TRBD2. The CDR3 spans 16 residues. V dropped 5 bases and J dropped 1; count of bases not matched to a gene: 4. Germline values: CDR1 SGHTA, CDR2 FQGTGA. Written as DNA, the CDR3 is TGTGCCAGCAGCGTTGGACTAGCGGAGAACACCGGGGAGCTGTTTTTT. It specifies CASSVGLAENTGELFF.

This clone was seen a few times. The chain couples TRBV6-1 to TRBJ1-1; 7 bases line up with TRBD1. The germline CDR1 and CDR2 sequences are MNHNS and SASEGT. Germline trimming cut 0 bases from V and 8 bases from J; bases unmatched to any gene: 12. The CDR3 loop spans 16 amino acids. CDR3 bases: TGTGCCAGCAGTGAAGCCCCCCGGTTGGGACAGAGAGAAGCTTTCTTT. Translated: CASSEAPRLGQREAFF.

V is TRBV7-2 and J is TRBJ2-2; the D gene is possibly TRBD2 (6 bases). The germline CDR1 and CDR2 sequences are SGHTA and FQGNSA. V lost 5 bases and J lost 5, with 18 bases in between. The CDR3 contains 16 residues. Here the CDR3 DNA reads TGTGCCAGCAGCCCTCCAGCGGGCCGTCAAACCGGGGAGCTGTTTTTT. It codes for CASSPPAGRQTGELFF.

This chain links TRBV28 with TRBJ2-7, with D possibly being TRBD2 (6 bases). Germline CDR1 and CDR2: MDHEN and SYDVKM. V lost 6 bases, J lost 4 bases, and 19 bases lay in between. The CDR3 is 15 residues long. The chain's CDR3 is CASSPAGTTLYEQYF. The CDR3, as DNA: TGTGCCAGCAGCCCCGCGGGGACCACCCTTTACGAGCAGTACTTC.

Here the CDR3 reads CASRGADFLGNTIYF. The CDR3 DNA reads TGTGCCAGTAGGGGAGCGGATTTTCTTGGAAACACCATATATTTT. The chain has TRBV19 and TRBJ1-3; D remains ambiguous. This CDR3 region has 15 residues. Germline loops: CDR1 LNHDA, CDR2 SQIVND (reference sequence). The V gene lost 6 bases and the J gene lost 3 bases, with 15 bases spanning the gap. The full variable domain, completed using reference TRBV19 and TRBJ1-3, is DGGITQSPKYLFRKEGQNVTLSCEQNLNHDAMYWYRQDPGQGLRLIYYSQIVNDFQKGDIAEGYSVSREKKESFPLTVTSAQKNPTAFYLCASRGADFLGNTIYFGEGSWLTVV.

This chain links TRBV5-6 with TRBJ2-2; D is ambiguous. Germline lookup yields CDR1 SGHDT and CDR2 YYEEEE. The CDR3 has 12 amino acids. Between the trimmed V and J ends, which lost 2 bases and 3 bases, there was a span of 2 bases. The CDR3 is CASSLHTGELFF. The CDR3, as DNA: TGTGCCAGCAGCTTACACACCGGGGAGCTGTTTTTT.

V usage is TRBV14 and J usage is TRBJ2-7, with 10 bases lining up with TRBD1. CDR1 and CDR2 from the germline V gene are SGHDN and FVKESK. V shed 5 bases, J shed 5 bases, and the junction held 3 bases outside the gene matches. This CDR3 has 13 residues. CDR3 in DNA: TGTGCCAGCAGCAGAGGACAGGGGGACGAGCAGTACTTC. It is translated as CASSRGQGDEQYF. The full variable domain, in which reference TRBV14 and TRBJ2-7 provide the parts outside the CDR3, is EAGVTQFPSHSVIEKGQTVTLRCDPISGHDNLYWYRRVMGKEIKFLLHFVKESKQDESGMPNNRFLAERTGGTYSTLKVQPAELEDSGVYFCASSRGQGDEQYFGPGTRLTVT.

The genes are TRBV7-9 and TRBJ2-3; unclear D gene. The length of the CDR3 is 15 residues. CDR1 is SEHNR, CDR2 FQNEAQ, per germline (reference sequence). Trimming cost V 6 bases and J 2 bases, with 15 bases left between them. In nucleotides, the CDR3 is TGTGCCAGCAGTCTCAACCACCAAACCACAGATACGCAGTATTTT. Its translation is CASSLNHQTTDTQYF.

This clone was seen a few times. This rearrangement joins TRBV4-2 to TRBJ1-5; 7 nucleotides line up with TRBD1. V shed 4 bases and J 5 bases; nucleotides not matched to a gene: 11. From germline, CDR1 is LGHNA and CDR2 YNFKEQ. CDR3 size: 16 residues. CDR3: CASSRQQGSGDQPQHF. CDR3 DNA sequence: TGTGCCAGCAGCCGACAACAGGGGTCTGGGGATCAGCCCCAGCATTTT.

With respect to this clone: One junction end does not reproduce the germline sequence, and a read error may be involved. This chain links TRBV19 with TRBJ2-1; possible D gene TRBD2, 5 bases. The germline CDR1 and CDR2 sequences are LNHDA and SQIVND (reference sequence). The CDR3 has 14 residues. The DNA for the CDR3 is TGTGCCAGTTGTATGGAGGATCACTACAATGAGCAGTTCTTC. Protein product: CASCMEDHYNEQFF.

This sequence joins TRBV7-8 and TRBJ2-3; 12 positions match TRBD2. The trim removed 5 bases at V and 4 bases at J, leaving 10 bases unmatched. Germline values: CDR1 SGHVS, CDR2 FQNEAQ. The CDR3 is 17 residues long. The CDR3: CASSARLAGERADTQYF. CDR3 coding DNA: TGTGCCAGCAGCGCCCGACTAGCGGGAGAGCGTGCAGATACGCAGTATTTT.

This rearrangement joins TRBV27 to TRBJ2-4; TRBD1 might be the D (6 bases). CDR3 size: 16 residues. The germline V and J ends were trimmed by 6 bases and 1 base, with 16 bases remaining between them. Germline CDR1 is MNHEY and CDR2 is SMNVEV (reference sequence). The CDR3 reads CASSPRNRVAKNIQYF. In nucleotides, the CDR3 is TGTGCCAGCAGCCCACGAAACAGGGTTGCCAAAAACATTCAGTACTTC.

Only a few counts were recorded for this clone. This chain joins TRBV20-1 and TRBJ2-5; D not certain. Trimming took 4 bases from V and 7 from J, leaving 10 bases between them. The germline V gene encodes CDR1 DFQATT and CDR2 SNEGSKA (reference sequence). This CDR3 contains 11 residues. The CDR3 DNA reads as TGCAGTGCTATGGCCCTTGGGACCCAGTACTTC. Amino acid sequence: CSAMALGTQYF.

The chain combines TRBV25-1 with TRBJ2-5, with 9 bases identical to TRBD1. The DNA end favors TRBJ2-7, so the J call may be wrong. Germline V lookup: CDR1 MGHDK, CDR2 SYGVNS. The CDR3 consists of 15 residues. The CDR3 coding sequence is TGTGCCAGCAGTGCCGGACAGGGGAGGCCCTACGAGCAGTACTTC. Protein product: CASSAGQGRPYEQYF.

The sample holds many counts of this clone. The chain joins TRBV30 to TRBJ1-2; TRBD1 might be the D (5 bases). CDR3 length: 11 residues. The V end was cut by 1 base, the J end by 13 bases, with 13 bases between. The V gene's germline CDR1 is GTSNPN and CDR2 SVGIG (reference sequence). This CDR3 is CAWSGGLRLTF. CDR3 coding DNA: TGTGCCTGGAGTGGGGGACTACGACTCACCTTC. Looking up the rest from reference TRBV30 and TRBJ1-2 gives the full variable domain: SQTIHQWPATLVQPVGSPLSLECTVEGTSNPNLYWYRQAAGRGLQLLFYSVGIGQISSEVPQNLSASRPQDRQFILSSKKLLLSDSGFYLCAWSGGLRLTFGSGTRLTVV.

V usage is TRBV19 and J usage is TRBJ1-1, with 8 positions matching TRBD1. Per the germline V gene, CDR1 is LNHDA and CDR2 is SQIVND (reference sequence). Trimming took 6 bases from V and 4 from J; bases not matched to a gene: 4. The CDR3 has 13 amino acids. This chain's CDR3 is CASRDRAVTEAFF. DNA for the CDR3: TGTGCCAGTAGGGACAGGGCGGTCACTGAAGCTTTCTTT. The full variable domain, its missing parts supplied by reference TRBV19 and TRBJ1-1, is DGGITQSPKYLFRKEGQNVTLSCEQNLNHDAMYWYRQDPGQGLRLIYYSQIVNDFQKGDIAEGYSVSREKKESFPLTVTSAQKNPTAFYLCASRDRAVTEAFFGQGTRLTVV.

A note on this clone: This sample includes further DNA sequences coding for the same CDR3. The rearrangement joins TRBV5-1 to TRBJ2-1; 7 nucleotides agree with TRBD1. J gave up 2 bases and V 4 bases, and 3 bases lay outside the gene matches. Germline values: CDR1 SGHRS, CDR2 YFSETQ. This CDR3 spans 14 amino acids. CDR3 loop: CASSPGTAYNEQFF. CDR3 sequence (DNA): TGCGCCAGCAGCCCCGGGACAGCCTACAATGAGCAGTTCTTC.

This clone was counted a few times. The V and J genes are TRBV7-3 and TRBJ2-7; maybe TRBD2 (6 bases). Trimming removed 5 bases from V and 6 bases from J, with 14 bases in between. CDR3 size: 13 residues. The V gene's germline CDR1 is SGHTA and CDR2 FQGTGA. CDR3 in amino acids: CASSREEGGEQYF. The CDR3, as DNA: TGTGCCAGCAGCCGAGAGGAGGGTGGCGAGCAGTACTTC.

About this clone: In the same sample, other DNA sequences code for this CDR3. The J gene is TRBJ2-6, the V gene TRBV2, with TRBD2 matching over 7 bases. The CDR3 consists of 13 residues. J gave up 3 bases and V 8 bases, and 1 base lay outside the gene matches. Germline V gene sequence: CDR1 SNHLY, CDR2 FYNNEI. This chain's CDR3 is CASGRGGANVLTF. The CDR3, as DNA: TGTGCCAGCGGGAGGGGTGGGGCCAACGTCCTGACTTTC.

CDR3 sequence reads: CASSAQTGMGQPQHF. The CDR3 region has the DNA TGTGCCAGCAGTGCCCAAACAGGGATGGGTCAGCCCCAGCATTTT. V usage is TRBV6-1 and J usage is TRBJ1-5, with TRBD1 as a possible D gene (6 bases). CDR1 and CDR2 (germline): MNHNS, SASEGT. The germline V and J ends were trimmed by 4 bases and 6 bases, with 16 bases remaining between them. The CDR3 has 15 amino acids.

This rearrangement joins TRBV18 to TRBJ1-2, with a tentative D call TRBD1 (5 bases). Trimming shortened V by 2 bases and J by 2 bases, and 12 bases separated the two germline ends. Germline V CDR1 and CDR2: KGHSH, LQKENI. CDR3 length equals 15 residues. The CDR3, as DNA: TGTGCCAGCTCACCAAGTAACGGGGCCAACTATGGCTACACCTTC. Its translation: CASSPSNGANYGYTF.